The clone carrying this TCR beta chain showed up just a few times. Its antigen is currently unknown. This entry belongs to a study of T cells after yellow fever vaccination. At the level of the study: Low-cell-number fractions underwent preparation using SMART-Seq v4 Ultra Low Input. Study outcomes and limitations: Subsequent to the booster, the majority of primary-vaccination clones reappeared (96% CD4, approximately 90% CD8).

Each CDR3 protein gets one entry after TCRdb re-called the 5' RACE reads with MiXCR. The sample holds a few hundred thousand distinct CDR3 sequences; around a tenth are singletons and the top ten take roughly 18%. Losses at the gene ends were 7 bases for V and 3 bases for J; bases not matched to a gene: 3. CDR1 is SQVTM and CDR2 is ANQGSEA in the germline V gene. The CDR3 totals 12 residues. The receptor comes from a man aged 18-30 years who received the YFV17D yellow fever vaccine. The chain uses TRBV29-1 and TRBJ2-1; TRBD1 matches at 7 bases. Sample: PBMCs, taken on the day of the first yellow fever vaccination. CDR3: CSARGSYNEQFF. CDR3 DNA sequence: TGCAGCGCCAGGGGGAGCTACAATGAGCAGTTCTTC.